This T cell receptor beta chain comes out of a study of Ad26.COV2.S vaccination and SARS-CoV-2 variants. The treatment here: over 15 received Ad26.COV2.S at low or high dose, single or two shots; five or six received placebo; per-sample allocation not given. Specimen acquisition occurred on day 63 following the initial vaccine or placebo injection. A Boston adult aged 18-55 years was the donor. Germline assignment: CDR1 MNHNS and CDR2 SASEGT. The CDR3 has 15 residues. The V gene lost 0 bases and the J gene lost 2 bases, with 11 bases spanning the gap. Study findings and constraints: Possibly, TCR breadth and depth analyses underestimated total T cell responses.

As regards this clone: Its antigen is undetermined.

Repertoires were generated with immunoSEQ multiplex PCR, while TCRdb's copy carries only in-frame clones and drops some. Of about 680,000 clones listed, more than 70% are singletons. The V gene is TRBV6-1, the J gene TRBJ2-7; D could derive from TRBD1 or TRBD2 (5 bases each). The sequence was obtained from a person aged 18 to 59 who received the Ad26.COV2.S COVID-19 vaccine or a placebo. Specimen: peripheral blood, collected in a trial of Ad26.COV2.S vaccine versus placebo. CDR3 DNA sequence: TGTGCCAGCAGTGAAGCCCCGGGGACGGCCTACGAGCAGTACTTC. Translated: CASSEAPGTAYEQYF.